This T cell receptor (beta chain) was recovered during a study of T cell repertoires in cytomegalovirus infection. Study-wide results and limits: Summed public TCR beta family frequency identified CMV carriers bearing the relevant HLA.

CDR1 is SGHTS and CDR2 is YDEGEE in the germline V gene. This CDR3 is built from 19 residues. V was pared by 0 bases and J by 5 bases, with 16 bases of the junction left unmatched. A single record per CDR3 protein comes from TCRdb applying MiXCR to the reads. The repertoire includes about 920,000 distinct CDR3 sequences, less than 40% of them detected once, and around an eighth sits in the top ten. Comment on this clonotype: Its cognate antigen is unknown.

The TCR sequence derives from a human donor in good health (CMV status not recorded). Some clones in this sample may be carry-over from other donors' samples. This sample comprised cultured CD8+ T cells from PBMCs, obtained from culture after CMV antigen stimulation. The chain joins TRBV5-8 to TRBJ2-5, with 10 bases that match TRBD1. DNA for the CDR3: TGTGCCAGCAGCTTGGTTTCGGTTTTCCGGGACAGGGGTATGGAGACCCAGTACTTC. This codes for CASSLVSVFRDRGMETQYF.